Detailed here is one TCR beta chain. CDR3 length equals 14 residues. Trimming took off 7 bases at V and 3 bases at J, with 13 bases between the two ends. Germline V CDR1 and CDR2: LGHNT, FRNRAP. The data stem from a study of blood T cell repertoires in COVID-19. Overall study: PBMCs, B-cell-depleted T cells, or T cells provided the cDNA or gDNA that made up the material.

Per the original methods: Amplifying reference gene primers gave estimates of nucleated cell counts. Method: immunoSEQ multiplex PCR; TCRdb's copy keeps in-frame clones and lacks some. V and J calls and clone size are copied from that table; D and trimming were computed from the DNA. The sample yields about 100,000 clones, more than 75% seen once. Material: peripheral blood. The sequence was obtained from a human donor in a cohort sampled during active COVID-19. This rearrangement joins TRBV12-5 to TRBJ2-1; D perhaps matches TRBD1 (7 bases). The CDR3 nucleotides read TGTGCTAGTGTGCGACAGGGAGGCTACAATGAGCAGTTCTTC. Translation gives CASVRQGGYNEQFF.